The present entry profiles one TCR beta chain with its context. The sequenced template was RNA, covering the TCR beta CDR3 region. Investigators did first-round RT-PCR with HTBI primers, then second-round multiplex PCR. MiXCR was run by TCRdb on the multiplex PCR reads, yielding one entry per CDR3 protein. The sample has fewer than 70,000 distinct CDR3 sequences; less than 55% are singletons. This sample was included in a study of Graves' ophthalmopathy and Graves' hyperthyroidism. This CDR3 comprises 10 residues. Germline V lookup: CDR1 SEHNR, CDR2 FQNEAQ (reference sequence). V lost 9 bases and J lost 4, with 4 bases in between.

The sequence derives from an adult woman with Graves' ophthalmopathy. The sequenced sample was peripheral blood. V and J are TRBV7-9 and TRBJ1-3; D is unresolved. CDR3 protein: CASSGNTIYF. Here the CDR3 DNA reads TGTGCCAGTTCGGGAAACACCATATATTTT.